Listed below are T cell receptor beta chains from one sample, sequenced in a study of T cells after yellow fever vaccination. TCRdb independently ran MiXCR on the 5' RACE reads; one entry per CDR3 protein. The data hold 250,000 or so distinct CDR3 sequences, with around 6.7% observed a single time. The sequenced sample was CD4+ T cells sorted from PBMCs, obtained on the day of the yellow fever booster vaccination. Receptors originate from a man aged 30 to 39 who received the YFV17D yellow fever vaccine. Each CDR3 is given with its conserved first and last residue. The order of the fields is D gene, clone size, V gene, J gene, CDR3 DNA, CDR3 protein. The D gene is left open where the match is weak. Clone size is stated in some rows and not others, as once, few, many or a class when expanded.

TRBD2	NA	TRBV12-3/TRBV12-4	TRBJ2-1	TGTGCCAGCAGACGGGACTACCAGCAGTTCTTC	CASRRDYQQFF
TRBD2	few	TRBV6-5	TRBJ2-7	TGTGCCAGCAGTTACTCGAATCAGGGAGGGTCGTACGAGCAGTACTTC	CASSYSNQGGSYEQYF
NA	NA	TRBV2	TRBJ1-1	TGTGCCAGCAGTGAAAGTTTAAACAGGGCACCCGAGGGCACTGAAGCTTTCTTT	CASSESLNRAPEGTEAFF
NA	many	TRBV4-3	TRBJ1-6	TGCGCCAGCAGCCAAGTTTTAGATCGGGGAAATTCACCCCTCCACTTT	CASSQVLDRGNSPLHF
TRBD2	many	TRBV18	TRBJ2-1	TGTGCCAGCCGATCTAGCGGGAGTACGTATGAGCAGTTCTTC	CASRSSGSTYEQFF
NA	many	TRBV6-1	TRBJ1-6	TGTGCCAGCAGCCCCCGTGCGGAGTCACCCCTCCACTTT	CASSPRAESPLHF
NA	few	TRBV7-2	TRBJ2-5	TGTGCCAGTCAATATCAAGGCGGGGAGACCCAGTACTTC	CASQYQGGETQYF
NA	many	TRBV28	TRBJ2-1	TGTGCCAGCAGTTTCTCCGGGAGAGGTGAGCAGTTCTTC	CASSFSGRGEQFF
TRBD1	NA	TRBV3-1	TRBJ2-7	TGTGCCAGCAGCCGAACCACTTTTGGACAGGGCTACGAGCAGTACTTC	CASSRTTFGQGYEQYF
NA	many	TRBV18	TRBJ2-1	TGTGCCAGCTCACCACGGGCCAATGAGGGACAGCAGTTCTTC	CASSPRANEGQQFF
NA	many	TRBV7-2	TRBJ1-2	TGTGCCAGCAGCTTAGCTGCAGGGAATGGCTACACCTTC	CASSLAAGNGYTF
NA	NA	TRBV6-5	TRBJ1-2	TGTGCCAGCACCTCTCGAGGAGGGTATGGCTACACCTTC	CASTSRGGYGYTF
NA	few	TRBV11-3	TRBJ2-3	TGTGCCAGCAGCCCAAATGTGGGAGTAACAGATACGCAGTATTTT	CASSPNVGVTDTQYF
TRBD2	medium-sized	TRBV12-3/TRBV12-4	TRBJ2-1	TGTGCCAGCGTGGGACTAGCGGGAGTGATTGAGCAGTTCTTC	CASVGLAGVIEQFF
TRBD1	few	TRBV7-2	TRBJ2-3	TGTGCCAGCAGCTCGGACAGGGTTAATACAGATACGCAGTATTTT	CASSSDRVNTDTQYF
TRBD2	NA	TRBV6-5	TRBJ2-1	TGTGCCAGCAGTTACTCAGTACTAGCGGGAGGGCCGCGGTACAATGAGCAGTTCTTC	CASSYSVLAGGPRYNEQFF
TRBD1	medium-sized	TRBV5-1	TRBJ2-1	TGCGCCAGCAGCATCACTGCCGGGACAGGGAATGAGCAGTTCTTC	CASSITAGTGNEQFF
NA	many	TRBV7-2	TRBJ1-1	TGTGCCAGCAGCTTCTCCGTTAACACTGAAGCTTTCTTT	CASSFSVNTEAFF
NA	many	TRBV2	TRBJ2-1	TGTGCCAGCAAAGTTGAGCGGGTTATCGAGCAGTTCTTC	CASKVERVIEQFF
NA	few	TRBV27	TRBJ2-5	TGTGCCAGCACTTTTACATCGGGACAACAAGAGACCCAGTACTTC	CASTFTSGQQETQYF
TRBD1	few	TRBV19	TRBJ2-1	TGTGCCAGTAGGCCGTCCGGGACAGGGGCCAATGAGCAGTTCTTC	CASRPSGTGANEQFF
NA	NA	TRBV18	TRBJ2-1	TGTGCCAGCTCACCGTCTTGGTTGGTAGGCAATGAGCAGTTCTTC	CASSPSWLVGNEQFF
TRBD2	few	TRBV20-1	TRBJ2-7	TGCAGTGCGGAACTAGCGGGAGTGAGGGAGCAGTACTTC	CSAELAGVREQYF
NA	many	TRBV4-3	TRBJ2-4	TGCGCCAGCAGCCAAGAAACGGGGCCGGGCAAAAACATTCAGTACTTC	CASSQETGPGKNIQYF
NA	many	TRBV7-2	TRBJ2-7	TGTGCCAGCAGCTTAGAGGCAGGGACCTACGAGCAGTACTTC	CASSLEAGTYEQYF
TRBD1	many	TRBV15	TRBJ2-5	TGTGCCACCAGCAGAGCCCCAGGGACAGGACAAGAGACCCAGTACTTC	CATSRAPGTGQETQYF
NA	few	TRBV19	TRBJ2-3	TGTGCCAGTAAACCGGGCGGGCGGAACACAGATACGCAGTATTTT	CASKPGGRNTDTQYF
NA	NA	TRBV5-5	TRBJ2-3	TGTGCCAGCAGCACCCGGCTCGTAGGCTGTACGCAGTATTTT	CASSTRLVGCTQYF
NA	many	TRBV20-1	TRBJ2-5	TGCAGTGCTAGAGATCTCCGGAGCTCGATGGAGACCCAGTACTTC	CSARDLRSSMETQYF
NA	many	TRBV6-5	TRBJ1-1	TGTGCCACCCACCGACCAGGGACGACCTCTGAAGCTTTCTTT	CATHRPGTTSEAFF
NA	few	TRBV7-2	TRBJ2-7	TGTGCCAGCAGCTTAGTTCCGGGCAGGGGCTCCGAGCAGTACTTC	CASSLVPGRGSEQYF
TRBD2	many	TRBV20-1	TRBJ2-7	TGCAGTGCTAAACCGGGACTAGCGGGAGGCTACGAGCAGTACTTC	CSAKPGLAGGYEQYF
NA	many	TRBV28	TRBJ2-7	TGTGCCAGCAGTTTATCGGTTTCCGAGCAGTACTTC	CASSLSVSEQYF
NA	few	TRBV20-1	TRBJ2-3	TGCAGTGCTATTAGGGAAACAGATACGCAGTATTTT	CSAIRETDTQYF
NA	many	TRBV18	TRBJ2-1	TGTGCCAGCTCACCATACGGCCTCGAGTACAATGAGCAGTTCTTC	CASSPYGLEYNEQFF
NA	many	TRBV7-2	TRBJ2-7	TGTGCCAGCAGCCCAGGTGGGCAGGGCCCCTACGAGCAGTACTTC	CASSPGGQGPYEQYF
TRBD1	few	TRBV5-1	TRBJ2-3	TGCGCCAGCAGCCGACCCGGACAGGGGACAGATACGCAGTATTTT	CASSRPGQGTDTQYF
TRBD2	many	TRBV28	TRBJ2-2	TGTGCCAGCAGTTTCTCTAGCGGACGGAGCACCGGGGAGCTGTTTTTT	CASSFSSGRSTGELFF
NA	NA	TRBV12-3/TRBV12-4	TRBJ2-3	TGTGCCTTCTGTTTAGGAGGCGGGATCGGCCCCGGCACAGATACGCAGTATTTT	CAFCLGGGIGPGTDTQYF
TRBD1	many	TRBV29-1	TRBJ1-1	TGCAGCGTAGGACAGGGGGGTGCTTTCTTT	CSVGQGGAFF
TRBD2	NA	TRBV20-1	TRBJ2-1	TGCAGTGCTGTCGGGACTAGCGGGCTCTATGAGCAGTTCTTC	CSAVGTSGLYEQFF
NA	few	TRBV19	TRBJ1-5	TGTGCCAGTATAGGGGAAACAGGGTTTAATCAGCCCCAGCATTTT	CASIGETGFNQPQHF
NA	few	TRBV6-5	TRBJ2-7	TGTGCCAGCAGTCGCGACGGATTTACCTACGAGCAGTACTTC	CASSRDGFTYEQYF
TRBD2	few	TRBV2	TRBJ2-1	TGTGCCACCGCGGGAGGGCAATCCTACAATGAGCAGTTCTTC	CATAGGQSYNEQFF
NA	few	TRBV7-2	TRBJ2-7	TGTGCCAGCAGCGGAGGGCCGTTCGAGCAGTACTTC	CASSGGPFEQYF
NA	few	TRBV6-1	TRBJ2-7	TGTGCCAGCACCCAACTAGGATCCTACGAGCAGTACTTC	CASTQLGSYEQYF
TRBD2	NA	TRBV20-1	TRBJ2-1	TGCAGTGCTTTCAGCGGGAGGGAGGGCAATGAGCAGTTCTTC	CSAFSGREGNEQFF
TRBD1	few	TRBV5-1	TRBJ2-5	TGCGCCAGCAGCTACGGACAGGGAGAGACCCAGTACTTC	CASSYGQGETQYF
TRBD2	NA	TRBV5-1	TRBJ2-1	TGCGCCAGCAGCCCCCGGACTAGCGGGATGGGCAATGAGCAGTTCTTC	CASSPRTSGMGNEQFF
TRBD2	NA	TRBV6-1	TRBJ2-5	TGTGCCAGCAGCCGGTCGGGAGGCGAAGAGACCCAGTACTTC	CASSRSGGEETQYF
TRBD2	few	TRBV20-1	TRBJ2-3	TGCAGTGCGAGCCGCGGGGGGAGCACAGATACGCAGTATTTT	CSASRGGSTDTQYF
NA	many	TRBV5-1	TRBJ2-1	TGCGCCAGCAGCCCGCAAGGGGAAATCGGCAATGAGCAGTTCTTC	CASSPQGEIGNEQFF
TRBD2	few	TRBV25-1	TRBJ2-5	TGTGCCAGCGTACCAAGTCTAGCGGGGGCGGGGACCCAGTACTTC	CASVPSLAGAGTQYF
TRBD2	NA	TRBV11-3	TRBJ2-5	TGTGCCAGCAGCTCCGGGGGACTAGCGGGTGGTGAGACCCAGTACTTC	CASSSGGLAGGETQYF
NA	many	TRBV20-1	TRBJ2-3	TGCAGTGCTAGAGATCATACAGATACGCAGTATTTT	CSARDHTDTQYF
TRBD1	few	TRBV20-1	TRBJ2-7	TGCAGTGCTAGAAAAGGAGGACAGGGGTACTTC	CSARKGGQGYF
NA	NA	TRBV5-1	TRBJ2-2	TGCGCCAGCAGCTTGGAGTCCGGGAGAAACACCGGGGAGCTGTTTTTT	CASSLESGRNTGELFF
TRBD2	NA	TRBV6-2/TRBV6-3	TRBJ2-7	TGTGCCAGCAGCACCGGACTAGCGAACTCCTACGAGCAGTACTTC	CASSTGLANSYEQYF
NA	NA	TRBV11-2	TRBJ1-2	TGTGCCAGCAAAGTTGGGGCGGTGAACTATGGCTACACCTTC	CASKVGAVNYGYTF
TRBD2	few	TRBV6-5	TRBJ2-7	TGTGCCAGCAGTTACTCCGGGACTAGCGCGGGGGGCTACGAGCAGTACTTC	CASSYSGTSAGGYEQYF